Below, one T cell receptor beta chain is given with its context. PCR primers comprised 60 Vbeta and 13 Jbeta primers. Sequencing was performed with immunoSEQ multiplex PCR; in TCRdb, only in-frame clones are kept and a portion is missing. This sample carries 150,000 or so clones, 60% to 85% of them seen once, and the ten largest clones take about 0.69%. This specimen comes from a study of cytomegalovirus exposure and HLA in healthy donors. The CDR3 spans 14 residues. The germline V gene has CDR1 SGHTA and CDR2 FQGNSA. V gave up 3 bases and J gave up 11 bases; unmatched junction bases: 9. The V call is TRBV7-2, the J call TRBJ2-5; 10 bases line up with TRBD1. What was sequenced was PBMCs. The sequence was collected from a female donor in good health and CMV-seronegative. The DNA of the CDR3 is TGTGCCAGCAGCTTGGAGGGACAGGGGCGTAGACAGTACTTC. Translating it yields CASSLEGQGRRQYF.